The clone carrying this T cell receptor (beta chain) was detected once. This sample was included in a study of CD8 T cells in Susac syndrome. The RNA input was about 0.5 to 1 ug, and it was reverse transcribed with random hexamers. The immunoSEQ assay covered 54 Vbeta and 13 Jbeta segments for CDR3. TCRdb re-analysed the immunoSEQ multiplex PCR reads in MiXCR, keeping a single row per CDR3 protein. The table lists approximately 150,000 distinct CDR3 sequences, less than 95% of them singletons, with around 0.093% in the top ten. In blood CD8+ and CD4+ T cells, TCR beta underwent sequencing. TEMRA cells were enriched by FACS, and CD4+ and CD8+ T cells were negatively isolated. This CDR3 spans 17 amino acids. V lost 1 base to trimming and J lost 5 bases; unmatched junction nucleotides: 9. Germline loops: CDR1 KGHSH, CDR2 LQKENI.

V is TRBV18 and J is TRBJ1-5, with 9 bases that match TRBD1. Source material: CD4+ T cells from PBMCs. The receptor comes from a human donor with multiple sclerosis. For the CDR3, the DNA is TGTGCCAGCTCACCACGGTCTCCGGACAGGGGCTATCAGCCCCAGCATTTT. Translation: CASSPRSPDRGYQPQHF.